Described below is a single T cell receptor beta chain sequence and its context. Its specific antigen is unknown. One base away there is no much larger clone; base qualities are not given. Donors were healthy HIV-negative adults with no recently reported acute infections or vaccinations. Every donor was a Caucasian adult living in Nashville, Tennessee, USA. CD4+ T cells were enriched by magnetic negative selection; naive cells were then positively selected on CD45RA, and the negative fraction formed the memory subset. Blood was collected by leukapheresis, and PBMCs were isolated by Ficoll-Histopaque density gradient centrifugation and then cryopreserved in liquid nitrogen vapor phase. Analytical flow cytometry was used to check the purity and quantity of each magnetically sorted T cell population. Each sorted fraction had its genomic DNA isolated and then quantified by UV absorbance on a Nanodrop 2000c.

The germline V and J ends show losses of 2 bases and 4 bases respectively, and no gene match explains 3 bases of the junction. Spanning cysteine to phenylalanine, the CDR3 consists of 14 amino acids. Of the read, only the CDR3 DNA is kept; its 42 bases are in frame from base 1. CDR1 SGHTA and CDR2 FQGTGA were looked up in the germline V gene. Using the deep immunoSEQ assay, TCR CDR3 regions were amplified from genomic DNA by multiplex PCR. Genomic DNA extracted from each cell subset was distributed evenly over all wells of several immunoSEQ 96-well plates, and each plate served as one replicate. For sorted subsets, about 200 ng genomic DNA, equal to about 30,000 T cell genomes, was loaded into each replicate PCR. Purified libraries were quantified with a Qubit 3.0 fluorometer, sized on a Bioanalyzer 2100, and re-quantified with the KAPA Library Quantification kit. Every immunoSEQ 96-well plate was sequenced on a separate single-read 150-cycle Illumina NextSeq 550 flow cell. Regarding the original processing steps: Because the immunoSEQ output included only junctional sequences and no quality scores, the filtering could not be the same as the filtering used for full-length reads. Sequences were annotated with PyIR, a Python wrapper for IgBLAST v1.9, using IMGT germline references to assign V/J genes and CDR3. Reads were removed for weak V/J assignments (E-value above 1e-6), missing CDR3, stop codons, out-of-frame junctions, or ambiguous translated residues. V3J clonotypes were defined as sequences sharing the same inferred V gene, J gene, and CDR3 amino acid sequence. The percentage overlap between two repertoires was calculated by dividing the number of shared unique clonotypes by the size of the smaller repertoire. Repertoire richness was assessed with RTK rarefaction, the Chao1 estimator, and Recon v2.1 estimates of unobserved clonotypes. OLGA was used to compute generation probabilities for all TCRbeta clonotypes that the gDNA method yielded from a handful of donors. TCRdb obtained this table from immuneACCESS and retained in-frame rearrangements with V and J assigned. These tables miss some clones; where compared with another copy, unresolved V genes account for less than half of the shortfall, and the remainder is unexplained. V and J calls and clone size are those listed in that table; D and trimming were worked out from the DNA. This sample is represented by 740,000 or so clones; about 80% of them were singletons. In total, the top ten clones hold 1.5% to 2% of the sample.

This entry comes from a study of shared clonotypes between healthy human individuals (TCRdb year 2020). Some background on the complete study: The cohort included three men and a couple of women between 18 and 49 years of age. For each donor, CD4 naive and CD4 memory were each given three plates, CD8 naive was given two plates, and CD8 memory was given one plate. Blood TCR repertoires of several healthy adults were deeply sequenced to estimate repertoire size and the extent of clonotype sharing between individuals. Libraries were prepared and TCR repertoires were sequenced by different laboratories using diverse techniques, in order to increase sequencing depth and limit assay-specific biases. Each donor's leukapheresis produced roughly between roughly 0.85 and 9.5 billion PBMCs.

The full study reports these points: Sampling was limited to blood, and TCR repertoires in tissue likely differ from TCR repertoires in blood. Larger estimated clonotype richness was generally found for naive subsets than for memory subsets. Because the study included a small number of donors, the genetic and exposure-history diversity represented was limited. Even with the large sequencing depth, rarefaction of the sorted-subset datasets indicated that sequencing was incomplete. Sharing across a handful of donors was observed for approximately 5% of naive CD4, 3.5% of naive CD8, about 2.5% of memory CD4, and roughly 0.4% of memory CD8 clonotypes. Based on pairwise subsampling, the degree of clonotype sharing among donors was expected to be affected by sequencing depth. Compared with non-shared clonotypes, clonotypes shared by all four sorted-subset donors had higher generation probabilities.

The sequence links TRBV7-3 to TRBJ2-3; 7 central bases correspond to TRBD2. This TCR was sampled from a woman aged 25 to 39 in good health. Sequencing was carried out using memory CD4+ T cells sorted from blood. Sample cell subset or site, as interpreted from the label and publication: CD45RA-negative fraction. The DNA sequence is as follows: TGTGCCAGCAGCTTACAGCGGGACTCAGATACGCAGTATTTT. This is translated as CASSLQRDSDTQYF.